The TCR beta chain under discussion was sequenced for a study of shared clonotypes between healthy human individuals. Splitting the CD4+ cells yielded a CD45RA+ naive subset and a CD45RA-negative memory subset. There are 14 residues in the CDR3. Germline-derived CDR1 and CDR2 are SEHNR and FQNEAQ (reference sequence). The trim removed 7 bases at V and 2 bases at J, leaving 6 bases unmatched. This clone has more than one count but fewer than ten. Generated by immunoSEQ multiplex PCR, the TCRdb table keeps only in-frame clones and is missing some. The sample lists 2,500,000 or so clones, around nine tenths occurring once.

This rearrangement joins TRBV7-9 to TRBJ1-2, with 8 bases that match TRBD1. This sequence was found in a man aged 18 to 29 in good health. Sample: naive CD4+ T cells sorted from blood. The sample's subset: CD45RA+ positively selected. The CDR3 DNA follows: TGTGCCAGCATCAACGACAGGGGAAACTATGGCTACACCTTC. This translates into CASINDRGNYGYTF. Full variable domain (rest looked up from reference TRBV7-9 and TRBJ1-2): DTGVSQNPRHKITKRGQNVTFRCDPISEHNRLYWYRQTLGQGPEFLTYFQNEAQLEKSRLLSDRFSAERPKGSFSTLEIQRTEQGDSAMYLCASINDRGNYGYTFGSGTRLTVV.